The sequence of this TCR beta chain was determined in a study of blood T cell repertoires in COVID-19. From germline, CDR1 is KGHSH and CDR2 LQKENI. The CDR3 runs to 13 residues. Trimming removed 2 bases at V and 3 bases at J, with 7 bases between. How the authors handled the data: Counts of nucleated cells, estimated from reference gene primer amplification, were obtained. This table comes from immunoSEQ multiplex PCR, and its TCRdb copy is limited to in-frame clones, with some not included. That table is the source of V, J and clone size, and D and trimming were worked out from the DNA. This table has 70,000 to 95,000 clones, about 89% appearing once.

The sequencing sample was made of peripheral blood. The chain joins TRBV18 to TRBJ2-5; D is unclear. The clonotype comes from a man aged 45-65 years with COVID-19, enrolled during active disease. The CDR3 reads CASSPSPKETQYF. DNA of the CDR3: TGTGCCAGCTCACCAAGTCCTAAAGAGACCCAGTACTTC.